Presented here are 26 T cell receptor beta chains from one specimen sequenced in a study of long-term antiretroviral therapy in people with HIV. The authors ran the immunoSEQ assay, v3.0, at survey level. Using immunoSEQ multiplex PCR, the repertoire was profiled, and TCRdb retains in-frame clones only, with some absent. The sample has about 38,000 clones, 75% to 90% seen once; the top ten hold about 5.2%. The sequences come from unsorted PBMCs, collected 1.5 years after starting antiretroviral therapy. The receptor source for this set is a man aged 18-30 years with HIV.

Sample share makes this clone medium-sized. CDR3 sequence (DNA): TGCGCCAGCAGCCAAGATCGGTCGGGGAGCGAGCAGTACTTC. Translating gives CASSQDRSGSEQYF. V usage is TRBV4-3 and J usage is TRBJ2-7; maybe TRBD2 (5 bases). The V end lost 0 bases, the J end lost 6 bases, and 12 bases lay between the germline ends. The CDR3 loop spans 14 amino acids. The V gene's germline CDR1 is LGHNA and CDR2 YSLEER.

V gene TRBV4-3 combines with J gene TRBJ2-3, with D unclear. The CDR3 has 14 residues. Between the trimmed V and J ends, which lost 0 bases and 3 bases, there was a span of 7 bases. Germline V gene data show CDR1 as LGHNA and CDR2 as YSLEER. CDR3 sequence (DNA): TGCGCCAGCAGCCAAGACTCCAGGACAGATACGCAGTATTTT. It translates to CASSQDSRTDTQYF.

The V gene is TRBV15, the J gene TRBJ2-2; D is unclear. V was cut by 1 base and J by 4 bases, with 4 bases left in between. The germline V gene encodes CDR1 LNHNV and CDR2 YYDKDF (reference sequence). The CDR3 runs to 13 residues. The CDR3 coding sequence is TGTGCCACCAGCAGAGTGGGCACCGGGGAGCTGTTTTTT. Its translation: CATSRVGTGELFF.

This sequence joins TRBV27 and TRBJ1-5; D perhaps matches TRBD1 (6 bases). Germline V CDR1 and CDR2: MNHEY, SMNVEV (reference sequence). This CDR3 contains 15 residues. The V and J ends lost 8 bases and 2 bases respectively, with 16 bases between them. DNA for the CDR3: TGTGCCAGCGGGTGGGGGCGGTGGGGCAATCAGCCCCAGCATTTT. Translated, it gives CASGWGRWGNQPQHF.

The V call is TRBV7-9, the J call TRBJ1-1; D call uncertain. The germline gives CDR1 SEHNR, CDR2 FQNEAQ (reference sequence). With 7 bases removed from V and 5 bases from J, the gap between germline ends came to 8 bases. The CDR3 runs to 11 residues. Written as DNA, the CDR3 is TGTGCCAGCACTCTTTTGACTGAAGCTTTCTTT. This sequence encodes CASTLLTEAFF.

This chain joins TRBV27 and TRBJ2-7; no clear D. This CDR3 is built from 13 residues. The V and J ends lost 5 bases and 4 bases respectively, with 12 bases between them. Germline V CDR1 and CDR2: MNHEY, SMNVEV (reference sequence). Here the CDR3 reads CASSLDKGYEQYF. The DNA for the CDR3 is TGTGCCAGCAGTCTTGATAAAGGGTACGAGCAGTACTTC.

V is TRBV5-1 and J is TRBJ1-2; 7 bases align to TRBD1. V gave up 1 base and J gave up 3 bases; unmatched junction bases: 3. Per the germline V gene, CDR1 is SGHRS and CDR2 is YFSETQ. The CDR3 spans 14 residues. CDR3 residues: CASSLTTGDYGYTF. CDR3 bases: TGCGCCAGCAGCTTGACTACAGGGGACTATGGCTACACCTTC.

CDR3 in amino acids: CSALALTGFEQYF. The CDR3 nucleotides are TGCAGCGCCCTCGCCCTGACAGGGTTCGAGCAGTACTTC. The genes are TRBV29-1 and TRBJ2-7, with 7 bases identical to TRBD1. Germline loops: CDR1 SQVTM, CDR2 ANQGSEA. Unmatched junction bases numbered 12, after V lost 7 bases and J lost 6 bases. This CDR3 is 13 amino acids long.

This clone was counted a few times. J is TRBJ2-2 and V is TRBV7-9, with 9 bases identical to TRBD1. CDR3 length equals 14 residues. J was trimmed by 7 bases and V by 5 bases; bases with no gene match: 5. The germline V gene has CDR1 SEHNR and CDR2 FQNEAQ (reference sequence). The CDR3 spells CASSMTGGIGELFF. DNA for the CDR3: TGTGCCAGCAGCATGACAGGGGGTATCGGGGAGCTGTTTTTT.

This chain links TRBV15 with TRBJ2-2, with D perhaps TRBD1 (5 bases). Germline lookup yields CDR1 LNHNV and CDR2 YYDKDF (reference sequence). This CDR3 region has 17 residues. Deletions cut 5 bases from V and 3 bases from J, with 19 bases between. DNA of the CDR3: TGTGCCACCAGCTTTCCGAGGTGGGGCGGCTACACCGGGGAGCTGTTTTTT. This encodes CATSFPRWGGYTGELFF.

CDR3 residues: CASSLVGGDLEQYF. For the CDR3, the DNA is TGCGCCAGCAGCTTGGTGGGAGGGGACCTCGAGCAGTACTTC. The chain employs TRBV5-1 and TRBJ2-7, with 7 bases that match TRBD2. V shed 0 bases, J shed 6 bases, and the junction held 6 bases outside the gene matches. The CDR3 runs to 14 residues. Germline V gene data show CDR1 as SGHRS and CDR2 as YFSETQ.

The V and J genes are TRBV5-4 and TRBJ2-7, with 9 nucleotides matching TRBD2. Per germline, CDR1 SGHNT and CDR2 YYREEE (reference sequence). V gave up 4 bases and J gave up 4 bases; unmatched junction bases: 6. The CDR3 is 14 amino acids. The CDR3 coding sequence is TGTGCCAGCAGCAGGGGACTAGCCCGGTACGAGCAGTACTTC. This sequence encodes CASSRGLARYEQYF.

This chain joins TRBV7-2 and TRBJ2-2; a possible D gene is TRBD2 (5 bases). The V gene's germline CDR1 is SGHTA and CDR2 FQGNSA. The germline V and J ends were trimmed by 2 bases and 4 bases, with 11 bases remaining between them. The CDR3 extends over 15 amino acids. CDR3 in amino acids: CASSLRGPSTGELFF. The CDR3 DNA reads as TGTGCCAGCAGCTTAAGAGGGCCAAGCACCGGGGAGCTGTTTTTT.

The chain employs TRBV19 and TRBJ1-1; possible D gene TRBD1, 6 bases. Germline V CDR1 and CDR2: LNHDA, SQIVND (reference sequence). The V gene lost 3 bases and the J gene lost 6 bases, with 14 bases spanning the gap. This CDR3 contains 14 residues. DNA of the CDR3: TGTGCCAGTAGTATCATCCGGGGGGGCCCTGAAGCTTTCTTT. This gives the protein CASSIIRGGPEAFF.

The rearrangement uses TRBV7-3 and TRBJ1-3, with D unresolved. Germline V gene data show CDR1 as SGHTA and CDR2 as FQGTGA. The CDR3 is 13 residues long. Trimming stripped 7 bases from V and 7 bases from J, with 14 bases between. The CDR3 sequence is CASNRKPWNTIYF. CDR3 bases: TGTGCCAGCAATAGGAAGCCGTGGAACACCATATATTTT.

V and J are TRBV27 and TRBJ2-3, with a tentative D call TRBD2 (6 bases). Trimming cost V 4 bases and J 2 bases, with 16 bases left between them. CDR1 is MNHEY, CDR2 SMNVEV, per germline (reference sequence). The CDR3 covers 16 residues. CDR3 DNA: TGTGCCAGCAGTTCGCTGCTAAGGACTATCACAGATACGCAGTATTTT. Translation gives CASSSLLRTITDTQYF.

The V call is TRBV4-2, the J call TRBJ2-6; D possibly corresponds to TRBD2 (6 bases). The CDR3 is made up of 20 amino acids. Germline V gene sequence: CDR1 LGHNA, CDR2 YNFKEQ. The V end lost 4 bases, the J end lost 0 bases, and 22 bases lay between the germline ends. The DNA of the CDR3 is TGTGCCAGCAGCCCTCCGGGGGTGTGGGGTATCCACTCTGGGGCCAACGTCCTGACTTTC. Amino acids: CASSPPGVWGIHSGANVLTF.

The chain uses TRBV2 and TRBJ2-7; a possible D gene is TRBD1 (6 bases). Germline CDR1 and CDR2: SNHLY and FYNNEI. Trimming left V 4 bases short and J 2 bases short, with 12 bases between. The CDR3 is 14 amino acids. CDR3 sequence reads: CASSAAGETYEQYF. CDR3 bases: TGTGCCAGCAGTGCGGCAGGGGAAACCTACGAGCAGTACTTC. Full variable domain (rest looked up from reference TRBV2 and TRBJ2-7): EPEVTQTPSHQVTQMGQEVILRCVPISNHLYFYWYRQILGQKVEFLVSFYNNEISEKSEIFDDQFSVERPDGSNFTLKIRSTKLEDSAMYFCASSAAGETYEQYFGPGTRLTVT.

This chain links TRBV5-1 with TRBJ2-7; possible D gene TRBD2, 6 bases. This CDR3 is 14 amino acids long. Trimming took off 3 bases at V and 4 bases at J, with 14 bases between the two ends. In germline, CDR1 is SGHRS, CDR2 YFSETQ. The CDR3 bases are TGCGCCAGCAGCTCCTTTGGGGGGAGTTACGAGCAGTACTTC. It translates to CASSSFGGSYEQYF.

The chain links TRBV6-4 to TRBJ2-7, with D unresolved. CDR3 length equals 14 residues. Per germline, CDR1 MRHNA and CDR2 SNTAGT. The V gene lost 9 bases and the J gene lost 2 bases, with 17 bases spanning the gap. CDR3 region: CARTYKLKAYEQYF. DNA of the CDR3: TGTGCCAGGACATACAAACTGAAGGCCTACGAGCAGTACTTC.

CDR3 sequence (DNA): TGTGCCTGGAGGGTAATTGGGGGAAAACTGTTTTTT. This encodes CAWRVIGGKLFF. This chain uses TRBV30 with TRBJ1-4; perhaps TRBD1 as D (5 bases). V lost 3 bases to trimming and J lost 10 bases, with 12 bases between them. The CDR3 contains 12 residues. Germline lookup yields CDR1 GTSNPN and CDR2 SVGIG (reference sequence).

The rearrangement links TRBV15 to TRBJ2-7; D possibly corresponds to TRBD1 (5 bases). Per the germline V gene, CDR1 is LNHNV and CDR2 is YYDKDF (reference sequence). V was pared by 3 bases and J by 4 bases, with 13 bases between. The CDR3 has 14 amino acids. DNA for the CDR3: TGTGCCACCAGCAGGATTTGGGGCCCATACGAGCAGTACTTC. As protein: CATSRIWGPYEQYF.

V is TRBV11-2 and J is TRBJ2-5, with a possible D match to TRBD2 (6 bases). The CDR3 is 15 amino acids. V lost 3 bases to trimming and J lost 0 bases, with 11 bases between them. Germline CDR1 and CDR2: SGHAT and FQNNGV. The CDR3 DNA sequence: TGTGCCAGCAGCTTCAGCGCGGGGAACCAAGAGACCCAGTACTTC. Protein product: CASSFSAGNQETQYF.

The count of this clone is one. The CDR3 sequence is CASSLSREKLFF. CDR3 coding DNA: TGTGCCAGCAGTTTAAGTAGGGAAAAACTGTTTTTT. The chain couples TRBV28 to TRBJ1-4, with D hard to call. Germline V gene sequence: CDR1 MDHEN, CDR2 SYDVKM. The CDR3 is 12 residues long. V was cut by 2 bases and J by 8 bases, with 6 bases left in between.

The chain carries TRBV28 and TRBJ2-7, with D perhaps being TRBD1 or TRBD2 (5 bases each). Germline CDR1 is MDHEN and CDR2 is SYDVKM. V gave up 3 bases and J gave up 2 bases, with 14 bases separating them. This CDR3 is 15 amino acids long. CDR3 in amino acids: CASSFSGTNTYEQYF. CDR3 in DNA: TGTGCCAGCAGTTTTTCCGGGACCAACACCTACGAGCAGTACTTC.

The chain is built from TRBV27 and TRBJ2-7, with D perhaps assigned TRBD1 or TRBD2 (7 bases each). Germline assignment: CDR1 MNHEY and CDR2 SMNVEV (reference sequence). The germline V and J ends were trimmed by 1 base and 6 bases, with 16 bases remaining between them. The length of the CDR3 is 15 residues. The CDR3 reads CASSLFPQGGGEQYF. In nucleotides, the CDR3 is TGTGCCAGCAGTTTATTTCCCCAGGGGGGGGGCGAGCAGTACTTC.